This TCR beta chain was observed in a study of blood T cell repertoires in COVID-19. Turning to the study itself: PBMCs, B-cell-depleted T cells, or T cells were the source of the cDNA or gDNA that made up the material.

Seattle's cohort entered during active infection and was followed longitudinally. Authors' data handling: Amplification from reference gene primers served as the basis for estimated nucleated cell counts. Measured with immunoSEQ multiplex PCR; TCRdb has only the in-frame clones, and not every one. D and trimming were read from the DNA, whereas the V and J calls and clone size are those reported in that table. This sample yields under 200,000 clones, of which 70% to 90% are seen a single time; approximately 11% belongs to the top ten. This receptor was taken from a woman aged 55-70 years with COVID-19, enrolled during active disease. Input material: peripheral blood.

Written as DNA, the CDR3 is TGTGCCAGTAGTCCATTCACCGGGACAGGGCTTCTTGGCTACACCTTC. Translation: CASSPFTGTGLLGYTF. The chain joins TRBV19 to TRBJ1-2; 9 bases are shared with TRBD1. Trimming at V came to 5 bases and at J to 7 bases, leaving 14 bases not matched to a gene. The germline V gene has CDR1 LNHDA and CDR2 SQIVND (reference sequence). The CDR3 sequence is 16 residues long. Complete variable domain (other parts from reference TRBV19 and TRBJ1-2): DGGITQSPKYLFRKEGQNVTLSCEQNLNHDAMYWYRQDPGQGLRLIYYSQIVNDFQKGDIAEGYSVSREKKESFPLTVTSAQKNPTAFYLCASSPFTGTGLLGYTFGSGTRLTVV.